Each of the 3 T cell receptor beta chains below was sequenced from the same sample in a study of molecular identifiers for immune sequencing clone quantification. MiXCR, applied by TCRdb to the PCR reads, yields one record per CDR3 protein. The profile shows around 470,000 distinct CDR3 sequences, over 20% of them singletons. The specimen was naive CD8+ T cells from blood, with Jurkat cell RNA spiked in. Subset described: FACS-sorted CD8+CD4-CCR7+CD45RA+ naive T cells. The receptors stem from a human donor in good health. Some libraries in this study had Jurkat cell RNA spiked in.

This clonotype appeared once. This chain connects TRBV6-1 to TRBJ2-3, with D unresolved. The length of the CDR3 is 15 residues. V was shortened by 4 bases and J by 0 bases, with 11 bases between the two germline ends. The germline gives CDR1 MNHNS, CDR2 SASEGT. The CDR3 DNA reads TGTGCCAGCAGTGGGCTAGAACCTAGCACAGATACGCAGTATTTT. Amino acid sequence: CASSGLEPSTDTQYF.

In its sample, this clonotype was seen many times. This sequence joins TRBV27 and TRBJ2-3, with 9 bases aligning to TRBD2. Germline V lookup: CDR1 MNHEY, CDR2 SMNVEV (reference sequence). Trimming cost V 4 bases and J 4 bases; bases outside gene matches: 9. The CDR3 consists of 16 residues. CDR3 sequence reads: CASSSVGGGASDTQYF. The CDR3 nucleotides read TGTGCCAGCAGTTCCGTCGGCGGGGGGGCCTCAGATACGCAGTATTTT.

This clonotype was detected a few times. The chain carries TRBV11-2 and TRBJ2-1; 8 nucleotides align to TRBD1. Germline assignment: CDR1 SGHAT and CDR2 FQNNGV. With 5 bases clipped from V and 0 bases from J, the junction kept 6 bases outside the gene matches. This CDR3 has 16 amino acids. The CDR3 loop reads CASSGDRGGSYNEQFF. The CDR3 DNA follows: TGTGCCAGCAGCGGTGACAGGGGCGGCTCCTACAATGAGCAGTTCTTC.